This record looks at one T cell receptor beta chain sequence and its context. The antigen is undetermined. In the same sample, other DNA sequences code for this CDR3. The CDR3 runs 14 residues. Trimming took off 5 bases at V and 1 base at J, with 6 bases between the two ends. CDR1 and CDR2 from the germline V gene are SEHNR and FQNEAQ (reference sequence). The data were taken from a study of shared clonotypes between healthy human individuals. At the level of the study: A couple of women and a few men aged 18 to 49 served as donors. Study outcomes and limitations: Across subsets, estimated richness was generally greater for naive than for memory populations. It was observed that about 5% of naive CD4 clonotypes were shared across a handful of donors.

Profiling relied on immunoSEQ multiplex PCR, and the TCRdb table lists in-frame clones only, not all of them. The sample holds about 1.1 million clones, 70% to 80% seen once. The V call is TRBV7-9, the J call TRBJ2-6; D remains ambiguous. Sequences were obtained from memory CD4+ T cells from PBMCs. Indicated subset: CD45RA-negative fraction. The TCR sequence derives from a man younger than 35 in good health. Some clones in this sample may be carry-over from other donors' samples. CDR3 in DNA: TGTGCCAGCAGCACGGCGTCTGGGGCCAACGTCCTGACTTTC. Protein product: CASSTASGANVLTF.